Presented here are 9 T cell receptor beta chains from one specimen sequenced in a study of siplizumab effects on memory and regulatory T cells. The data were produced by immunoSEQ multiplex PCR, yet TCRdb's version contains in-frame clones alone and is incomplete. Here the sample spans 70,000 to 95,000 clones, roughly 96% being singletons. Sequenced material: naive CD4+ T cells sorted from blood. These receptor sequences come from a human donor in good health.

The count of this clone is one. The chain joins TRBV11-2 to TRBJ2-3; no firm D call. The CDR3 is made up of 13 amino acids. V was cut by 3 bases and J by 4 bases, with 8 bases left in between. Germline loops: CDR1 SGHAT, CDR2 FQNNGV. This chain's CDR3 is CASSFRGADTQYF. The CDR3 nucleotides are TGTGCCAGCAGCTTCCGCGGTGCAGATACGCAGTATTTT. The full variable domain, in which reference TRBV11-2 and TRBJ2-3 provide the parts outside the CDR3, is EAGVAQSPRYKIIEKRQSVAFWCNPISGHATLYWYQQILGQGPKLLIQFQNNGVVDDSQLPKDRFSAERLKGVDSTLKIQPAKLEDSAVYLCASSFRGADTQYFGPGTRLTVL.

This chain joins TRBV4-2 and TRBJ2-1, with D unclear. The CDR3 is 15 amino acids. V was clipped by 2 bases and J by 7 bases, with 15 bases between them. CDR1 LGHNA and CDR2 YNFKEQ come from the germline V gene. The CDR3 loop is CASSQTVTSVNEQFF. The CDR3 nucleotides are TGTGCCAGCAGCCAAACGGTGACAAGTGTAAATGAGCAGTTCTTC.

The J gene is TRBJ2-3, the V gene TRBV5-1; D gene ambiguous. The CDR3 sequence is 15 residues long. Germline CDR1 SGHRS, CDR2 YFSETQ. Trimming took 0 bases from V and 6 from J, leaving 14 bases between them. CDR3 amino acids: CASSLDSMVGDTQYF. The CDR3 DNA reads TGCGCCAGCAGCTTGGACAGCATGGTCGGCGATACGCAGTATTTT.

The chain links TRBV6-5 to TRBJ1-4; D gene unclear. The germline CDR1 and CDR2 sequences are MNHEY and SVGAGI. The length of the CDR3 is 16 residues. The ends were cut back, 2 bases at V and 5 bases at J, with 15 bases in the middle. CDR3 DNA: TGTGCCAGCAGTTACGTCCTGAGGGCCCAAAATGAAAAACTGTTTTTT. This translates into CASSYVLRAQNEKLFF.

This chain connects TRBV6-4 to TRBJ1-2; D is unclear. The CDR3 is 13 amino acids. Germline lookup yields CDR1 MRHNA and CDR2 SNTAGT. Trimming took 3 bases from V and 4 from J, leaving 9 bases between them. CDR3 DNA sequence: TGTGCCAGCAGTGAATACCCCTCCTATGGCTACACCTTC. As protein: CASSEYPSYGYTF.

Here the CDR3 DNA reads TGTGCCAGCAGCTTAGAAGGGGCCAAAAACACCGGGGAGCTGTTTTTT. Protein product: CASSLEGAKNTGELFF. The chain carries TRBV7-2 and TRBJ2-2, with a tentative D call TRBD1 (5 bases). V was clipped by 1 base and J by 2 bases, with 11 bases between them. The CDR3 has 16 amino acids. Per the germline V gene, CDR1 is SGHTA and CDR2 is FQGNSA.

Only one count was recorded for this clone. V usage is TRBV11-2 and J usage is TRBJ2-1, with 13 positions matching TRBD2. Germline V gene data show CDR1 as SGHAT and CDR2 as FQNNGV. This CDR3 has 15 amino acids. Trimming cost V 4 bases and J 4 bases; bases outside gene matches: 1. The CDR3 nucleotides are TGTGCCAGCAGCTCACTAGCGGGGGGGTACAATGAGCAGTTCTTC. This gives the protein CASSSLAGGYNEQFF.

The chain uses TRBV5-1 and TRBJ2-2; D gene uncertain. CDR3 size: 15 residues. Germline values: CDR1 SGHRS, CDR2 YFSETQ. V lost 2 bases, J lost 3 bases, and 11 bases lay in between. CDR3 in DNA: TGCGCCAGCAGCTTCAACCTGGCCCACACCGGGGAGCTGTTTTTT. It specifies CASSFNLAHTGELFF.

A note on this clone: A junction boundary mismatches the germline segment, possibly from a read error. Other DNA sequences in the sample encode the same CDR3. The rearrangement uses TRBV29-1 and TRBJ1-1, with D uncertain. From germline, CDR1 is SQVTM and CDR2 ANQGSEA. The CDR3 totals 12 residues. The CDR3 DNA is TGCAGCGTTCACATCCTGAACACTGAGGCTTTCTTT. Its translation is CSVHILNTEAFF.